Listed here are 2 T cell receptor beta chains from one sample, sequenced in a study of blood T cell repertoires in COVID-19. Libraries were prepared by immunoSEQ multiplex PCR; TCRdb keeps only in-frame clonotypes and omits some of them. The table includes about 130,000 clones, approximately 90% detected once. Sequencing was carried out using peripheral blood. The receptors were sampled from a woman older than 75 with acute or convalescent COVID-19.

The chain carries TRBV3-1 (or the pseudogene TRBV3-2) and TRBJ1-2; no clear D. Germline values: CDR1 LGHDT, CDR2 YNNKEL (reference sequence). Deletions cut 4 bases from V and 7 bases from J, with 13 bases between. The CDR3 is made up of 13 amino acids. CDR3 bases: TGTGCCAGCAGCCGAGAGGGTTCGGGTGGCTACACCTTC. Encoded protein: CASSREGSGGYTF.

This chain links TRBV10-1 with TRBJ1-5; 7 bases agree with TRBD1. Germline-derived CDR1 and CDR2 are WNHNN and SYGVQD (reference sequence). CDR3 length: 16 residues. V shed 5 bases, J shed 7 bases, and the junction held 14 bases outside the gene matches. The CDR3: CASSPSRDSQRQPQHF. The CDR3 DNA is TGCGCCAGCAGTCCTTCCCGGGACAGCCAACGACAGCCCCAGCATTTT.